Presented here are 2 T cell receptor beta chains from one specimen sequenced in a study of CD8 T cells in ankylosing spondylitis. MiXCR was run by TCRdb on the 5' RACE reads, yielding one entry per CDR3 protein. Counted here are around 220,000 distinct CDR3 sequences, more than 9% occurring once; the ten biggest clones make up 21%. Input material: blood, either unsorted or a sorted T cell fraction (not recorded which). These receptors came from a male donor with ankylosing spondylitis or in good health (not recorded which).

CDR3 in amino acids: CSAKDREAFF. The DNA of the CDR3 is TGCAGCGCCAAGGACAGGGAAGCTTTCTTT. This chain links TRBV29-1 with TRBJ1-1; 7 positions match TRBD1. The J segment lost 8 bases and the V segment lost 7 bases, leaving 4 bases of the junction unmatched. The length of the CDR3 is 10 residues. Germline CDR1 SQVTM, CDR2 ANQGSEA.

The rearrangement links TRBV30 to TRBJ2-1; unclear D gene. V was pared by 1 base and J by 3 bases, with 4 bases between. The CDR3 length is 12 residues. Germline-derived CDR1 and CDR2 are GTSNPN and SVGIG (reference sequence). CDR3 sequence (DNA): TGTGCCTGGAGTGATGGCTACAATGAGCAGTTCTTC. It codes for CAWSDGYNEQFF.